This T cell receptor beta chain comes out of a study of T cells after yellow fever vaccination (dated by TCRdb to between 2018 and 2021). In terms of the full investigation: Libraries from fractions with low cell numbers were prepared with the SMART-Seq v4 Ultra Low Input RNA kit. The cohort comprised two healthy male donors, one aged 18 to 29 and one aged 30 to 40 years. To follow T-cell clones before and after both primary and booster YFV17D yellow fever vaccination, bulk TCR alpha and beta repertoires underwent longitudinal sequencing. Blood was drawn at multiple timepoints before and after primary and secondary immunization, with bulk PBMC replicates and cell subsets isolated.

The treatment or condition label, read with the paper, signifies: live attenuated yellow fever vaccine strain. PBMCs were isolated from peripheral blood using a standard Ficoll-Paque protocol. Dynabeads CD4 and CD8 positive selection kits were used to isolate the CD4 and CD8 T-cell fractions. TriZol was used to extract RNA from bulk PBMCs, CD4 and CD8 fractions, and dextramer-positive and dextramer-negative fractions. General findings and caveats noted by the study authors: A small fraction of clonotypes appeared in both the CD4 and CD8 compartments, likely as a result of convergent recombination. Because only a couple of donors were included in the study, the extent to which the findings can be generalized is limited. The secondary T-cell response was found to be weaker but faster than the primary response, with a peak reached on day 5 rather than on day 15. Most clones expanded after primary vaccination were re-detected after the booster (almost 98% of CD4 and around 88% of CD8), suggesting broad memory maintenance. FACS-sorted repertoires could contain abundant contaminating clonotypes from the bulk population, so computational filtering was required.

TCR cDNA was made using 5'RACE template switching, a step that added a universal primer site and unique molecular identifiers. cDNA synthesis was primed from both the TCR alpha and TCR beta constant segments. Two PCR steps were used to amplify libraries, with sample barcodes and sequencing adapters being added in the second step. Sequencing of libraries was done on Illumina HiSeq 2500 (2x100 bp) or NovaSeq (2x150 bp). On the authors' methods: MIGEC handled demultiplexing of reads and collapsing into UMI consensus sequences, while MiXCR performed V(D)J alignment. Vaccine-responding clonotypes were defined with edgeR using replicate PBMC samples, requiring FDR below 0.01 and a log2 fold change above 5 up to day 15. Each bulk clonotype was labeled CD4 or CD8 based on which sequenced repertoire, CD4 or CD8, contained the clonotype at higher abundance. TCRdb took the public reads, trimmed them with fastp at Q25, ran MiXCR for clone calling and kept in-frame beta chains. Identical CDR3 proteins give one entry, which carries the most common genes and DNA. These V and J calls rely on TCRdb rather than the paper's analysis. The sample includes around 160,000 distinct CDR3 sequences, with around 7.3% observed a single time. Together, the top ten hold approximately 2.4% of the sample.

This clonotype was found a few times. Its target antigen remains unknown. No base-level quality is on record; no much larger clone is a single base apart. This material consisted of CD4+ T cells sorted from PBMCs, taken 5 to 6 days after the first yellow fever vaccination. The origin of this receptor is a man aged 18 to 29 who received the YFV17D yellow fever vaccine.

The DNA sequence follows: TGCAGTGCTAGATCCCCTAGCGGGGGCGGCGGGGAGCTGTTTTTT. Its protein is CSARSPSGGGGELFF. The V gene is TRBV20-1 and the J gene is TRBJ2-2; 10 nucleotides in the junction match TRBD2. Looking up the germline V gene (reference sequence) yields CDR1 DFQATT and CDR2 SNEGSKA. Compared with germline, V lacks 2 bases and J lacks 7 bases; bases without a gene match: 7. The CDR3 starts with the cysteine, ends with the phenylalanine, and has 15 residues. The sequence is cut down to CDR3 DNA, 45 bases in frame from base 1.